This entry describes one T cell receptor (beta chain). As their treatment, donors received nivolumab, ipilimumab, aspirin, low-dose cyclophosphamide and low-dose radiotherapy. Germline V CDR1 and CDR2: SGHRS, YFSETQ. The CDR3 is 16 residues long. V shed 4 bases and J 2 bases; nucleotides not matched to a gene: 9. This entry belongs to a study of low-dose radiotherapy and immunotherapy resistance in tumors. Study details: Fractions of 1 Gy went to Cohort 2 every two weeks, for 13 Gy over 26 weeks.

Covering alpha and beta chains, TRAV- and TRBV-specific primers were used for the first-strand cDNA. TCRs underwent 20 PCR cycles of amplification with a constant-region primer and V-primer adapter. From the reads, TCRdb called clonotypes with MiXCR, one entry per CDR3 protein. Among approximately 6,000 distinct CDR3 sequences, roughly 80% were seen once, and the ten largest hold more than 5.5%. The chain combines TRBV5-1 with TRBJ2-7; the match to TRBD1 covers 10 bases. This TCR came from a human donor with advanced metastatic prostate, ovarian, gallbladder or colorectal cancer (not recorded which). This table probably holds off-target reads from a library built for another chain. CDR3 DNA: TGCGCCAGCAGCGTGGACGGGACAGGGGTCCCCTACGAGCAGTACTTC. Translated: CASSVDGTGVPYEQYF.